The clone carrying this T cell receptor (beta chain) was counted at least ten times. No antigen is known for it. The data derive from a study of early T cells in non-severe SARS-CoV-2 infection. Findings of the study overall: Sequences matched to VDJdb favored anti-spike CD8 responses, while private and CD4 specificities were missed.

V shed 4 bases, J shed 3 bases, and the junction held 6 bases outside the gene matches. This CDR3 is built from 16 residues. Per germline, CDR1 SGHDN and CDR2 FVKESK. Researchers tagged individual cDNA molecules with unique molecular identifiers. One entry per CDR3 protein results from TCRdb running MiXCR on the 5' RACE reads. The data hold 75,000 to 95,000 distinct CDR3 sequences, with around 16% observed a single time. This chain joins TRBV14 and TRBJ2-1, with 10 nucleotides matching TRBD2. The source material was whole blood, sampled at baseline. The clonotype originates from an adult who was a healthcare worker with PCR-confirmed SARS-CoV-2 infection or an uninfected control (not recorded which). CDR3 in amino acids: CASSPAGLAHYNEQFF. The CDR3 nucleotides are TGTGCCAGCAGCCCTGCGGGACTAGCGCACTACAATGAGCAGTTCTTC.